This T cell receptor (beta chain) was retrieved from a study of CD8 T cells in Susac syndrome. Study results and limitations: An acknowledgment was made by the study that its TCR sequencing and HLA analysis involved relatively few individuals.

With random hexamers, reverse transcription was performed on about 0.45 to 1 ug of RNA. Each CDR3 protein gets one entry after TCRdb re-called the immunoSEQ multiplex PCR reads with MiXCR. Of fewer than 70,000 distinct CDR3 sequences listed, 95% are singletons. Negative isolation yielded CD8+ and CD4+ T cells; FACS enriched TEMRA cells. The count of this clonotype is one. The antigen is unknown. Sequenced input: CD8+ T cells from PBMCs. This TCR was recovered from a human donor in good health.

In DNA, the CDR3 is TGTGCCAGCAGCGTATCAGGGTTTACTGAAGCTTTCTTT. Encoded protein: CASSVSGFTEAFF. V usage is TRBV9 and J usage is TRBJ1-1; D perhaps matches TRBD1 (5 bases). The CDR3 is 13 residues long. CDR1 and CDR2 from the germline V gene are SGDLS and YYNGEE. Deletions cut 1 base from V and 5 bases from J, with 9 bases between.